This T cell receptor beta chain was identified during a study of CD8 T cells in ankylosing spondylitis. Study-wide results and caveats: A motif of roughly eight highly homologous TCR beta variants was seen as apparently characteristic of ankylosing spondylitis blood. The disease-linked clones had a CD8+ phenotype and low blood frequencies.

Quantitative barcoded 5'-RACE was used to prepare TCR beta libraries. Using its own MiXCR run on the 5' RACE reads, TCRdb lists one record per CDR3 protein. The sample has 150,000 to 200,000 distinct CDR3 sequences, 30% to 35% seen once. The trim removed 4 bases at V and 4 bases at J, leaving 8 bases unmatched. The CDR3 runs to 16 residues. Germline assignment: CDR1 SNHLY and CDR2 FYNNEI. Comments on this clonotype: Its antigen remains unknown.

Sequencing was done on a sample of synovial fluid, either unsorted or a sorted T cell fraction (not recorded which). V usage is TRBV2 and J usage is TRBJ2-1, with 9 bases identical to TRBD2. The clonotype comes from a male donor with ankylosing spondylitis. The CDR3 reads CASSGQAGGLYNEQFF. The CDR3 bases are TGTGCCAGCAGTGGGCAAGCGGGAGGCCTTTACAATGAGCAGTTCTTC.